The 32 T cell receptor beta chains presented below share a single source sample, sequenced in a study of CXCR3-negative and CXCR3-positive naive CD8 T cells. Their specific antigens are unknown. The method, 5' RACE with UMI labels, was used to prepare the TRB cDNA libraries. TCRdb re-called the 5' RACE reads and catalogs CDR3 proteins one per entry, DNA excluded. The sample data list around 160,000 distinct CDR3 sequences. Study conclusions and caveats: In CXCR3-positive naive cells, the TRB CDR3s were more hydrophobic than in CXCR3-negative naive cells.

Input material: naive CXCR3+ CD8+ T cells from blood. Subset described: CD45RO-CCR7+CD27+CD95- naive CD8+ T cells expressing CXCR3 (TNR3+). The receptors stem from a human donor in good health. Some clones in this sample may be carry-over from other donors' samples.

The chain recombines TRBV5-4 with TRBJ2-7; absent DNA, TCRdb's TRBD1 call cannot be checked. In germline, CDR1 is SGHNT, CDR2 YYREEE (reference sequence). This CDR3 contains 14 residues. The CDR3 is CASSGGGRNYEQYF.

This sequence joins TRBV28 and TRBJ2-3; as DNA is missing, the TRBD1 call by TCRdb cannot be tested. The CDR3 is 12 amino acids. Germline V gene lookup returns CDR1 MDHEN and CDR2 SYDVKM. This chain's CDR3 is CASSYGTLLQYF. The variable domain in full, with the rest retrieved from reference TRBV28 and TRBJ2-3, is DVKVTQSSRYLVKRTGEKVFLECVQDMDHENMFWYRQDPGLGLRLIYFSYDVKMKEKGDIPEGYSVSREKKERFSLILESASTNQTSMYLCASSYGTLLQYFGPGTRLTVL.

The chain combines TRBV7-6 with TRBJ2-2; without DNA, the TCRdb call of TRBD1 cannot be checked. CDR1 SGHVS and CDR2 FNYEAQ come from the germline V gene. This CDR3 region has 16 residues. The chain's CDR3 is CASSRGQGAGTGELFF.

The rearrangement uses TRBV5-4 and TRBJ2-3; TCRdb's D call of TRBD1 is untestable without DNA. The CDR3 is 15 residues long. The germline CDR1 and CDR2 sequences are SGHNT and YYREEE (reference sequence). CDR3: CASSFITGSADTQYF.

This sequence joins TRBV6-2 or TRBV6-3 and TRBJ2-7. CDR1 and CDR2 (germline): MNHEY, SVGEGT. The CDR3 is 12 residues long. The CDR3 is CASSSRAYEQYF.

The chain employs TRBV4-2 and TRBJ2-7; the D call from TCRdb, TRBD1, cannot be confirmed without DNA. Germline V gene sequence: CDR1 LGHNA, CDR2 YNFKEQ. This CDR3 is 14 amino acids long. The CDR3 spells CASSHADIPYEQYF.

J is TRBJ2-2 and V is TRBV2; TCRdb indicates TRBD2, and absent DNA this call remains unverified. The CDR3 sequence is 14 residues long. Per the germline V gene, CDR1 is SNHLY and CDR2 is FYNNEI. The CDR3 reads CASVGGLNTGELFF.

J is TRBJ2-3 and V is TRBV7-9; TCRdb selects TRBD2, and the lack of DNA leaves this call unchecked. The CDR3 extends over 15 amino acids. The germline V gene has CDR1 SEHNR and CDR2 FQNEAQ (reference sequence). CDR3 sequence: CASSLTSGASDTQYF. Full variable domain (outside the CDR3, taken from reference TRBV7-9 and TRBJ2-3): DTGVSQNPRHKITKRGQNVTFRCDPISEHNRLYWYRQTLGQGPEFLTYFQNEAQLEKSRLLSDRFSAERPKGSFSTLEIQRTEQGDSAMYLCASSLTSGASDTQYFGPGTRLTVL.

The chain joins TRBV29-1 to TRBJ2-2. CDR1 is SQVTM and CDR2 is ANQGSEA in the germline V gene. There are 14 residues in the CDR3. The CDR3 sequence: CSAEKGRNTGELFF.

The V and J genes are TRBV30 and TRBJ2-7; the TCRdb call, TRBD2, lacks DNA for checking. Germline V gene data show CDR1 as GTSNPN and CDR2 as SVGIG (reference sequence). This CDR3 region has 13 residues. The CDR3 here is CAWKGGGYYEQYF.

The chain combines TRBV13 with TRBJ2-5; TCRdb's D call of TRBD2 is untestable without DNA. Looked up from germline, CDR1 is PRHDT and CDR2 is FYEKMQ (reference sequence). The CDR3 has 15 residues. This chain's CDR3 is CASSLGLGGKETQYF.

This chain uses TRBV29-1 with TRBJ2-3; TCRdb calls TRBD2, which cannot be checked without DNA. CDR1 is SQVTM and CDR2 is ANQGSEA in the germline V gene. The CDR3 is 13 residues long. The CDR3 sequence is CSVGSGSGDTQYF.

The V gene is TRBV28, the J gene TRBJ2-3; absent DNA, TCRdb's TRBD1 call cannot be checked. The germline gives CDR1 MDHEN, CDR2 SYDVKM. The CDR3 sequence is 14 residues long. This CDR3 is CASSTVGGVDTQYF.

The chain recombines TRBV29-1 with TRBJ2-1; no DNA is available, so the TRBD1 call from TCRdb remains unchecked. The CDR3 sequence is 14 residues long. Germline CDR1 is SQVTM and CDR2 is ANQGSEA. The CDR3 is CSASGDISYNEQFF.

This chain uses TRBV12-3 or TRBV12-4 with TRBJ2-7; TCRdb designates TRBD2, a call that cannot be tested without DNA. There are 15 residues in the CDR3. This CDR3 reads CASSPGGLGSYEQYF.

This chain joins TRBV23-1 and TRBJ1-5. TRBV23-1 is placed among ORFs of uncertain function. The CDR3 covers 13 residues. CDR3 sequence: CASSQSLNQPQHF.

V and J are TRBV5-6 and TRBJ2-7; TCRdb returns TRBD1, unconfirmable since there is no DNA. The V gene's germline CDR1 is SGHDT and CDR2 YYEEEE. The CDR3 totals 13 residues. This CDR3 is CASSWTQGYEQYF.

The CDR3 reads CASRLTSGGVDEQYF. V and J are TRBV12-3 or TRBV12-4 and TRBJ2-7; there is no DNA to check the TCRdb D call of TRBD2. The CDR3 has 15 amino acids.

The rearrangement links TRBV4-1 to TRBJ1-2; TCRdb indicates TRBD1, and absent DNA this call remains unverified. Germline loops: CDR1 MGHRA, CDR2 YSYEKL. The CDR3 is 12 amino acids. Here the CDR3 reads CASSHWDRDHTF.

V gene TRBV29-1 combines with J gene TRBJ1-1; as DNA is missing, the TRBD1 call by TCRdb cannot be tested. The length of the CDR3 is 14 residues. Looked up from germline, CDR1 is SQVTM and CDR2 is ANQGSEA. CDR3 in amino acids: CSAAGTASNTEAFF.

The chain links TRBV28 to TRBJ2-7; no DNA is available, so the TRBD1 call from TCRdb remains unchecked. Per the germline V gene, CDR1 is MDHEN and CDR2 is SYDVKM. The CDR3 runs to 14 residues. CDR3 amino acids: CASSWQGEVYEQYF. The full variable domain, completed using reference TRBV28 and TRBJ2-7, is DVKVTQSSRYLVKRTGEKVFLECVQDMDHENMFWYRQDPGLGLRLIYFSYDVKMKEKGDIPEGYSVSREKKERFSLILESASTNQTSMYLCASSWQGEVYEQYFGPGTRLTVT.

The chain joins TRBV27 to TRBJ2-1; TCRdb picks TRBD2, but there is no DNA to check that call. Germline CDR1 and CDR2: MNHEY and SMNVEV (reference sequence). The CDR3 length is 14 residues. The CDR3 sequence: CASSLAESYNEQFF.

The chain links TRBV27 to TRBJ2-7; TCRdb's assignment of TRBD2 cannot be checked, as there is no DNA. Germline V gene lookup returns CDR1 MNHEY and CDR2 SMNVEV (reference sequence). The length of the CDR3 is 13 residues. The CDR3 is CASSLNSGSEQYF.

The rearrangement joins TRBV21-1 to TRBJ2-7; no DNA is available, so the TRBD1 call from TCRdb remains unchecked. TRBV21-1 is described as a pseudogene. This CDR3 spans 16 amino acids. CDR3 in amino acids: CASSKPRHGTSYEQYF.

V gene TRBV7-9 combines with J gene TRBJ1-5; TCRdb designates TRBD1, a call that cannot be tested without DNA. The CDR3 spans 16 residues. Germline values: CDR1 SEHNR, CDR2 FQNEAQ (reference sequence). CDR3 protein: CASSPSGRWGNQPQHF.

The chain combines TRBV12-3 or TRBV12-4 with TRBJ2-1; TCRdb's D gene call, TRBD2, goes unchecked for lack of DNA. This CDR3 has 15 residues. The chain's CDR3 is CASSFTGGGDDEQFF.

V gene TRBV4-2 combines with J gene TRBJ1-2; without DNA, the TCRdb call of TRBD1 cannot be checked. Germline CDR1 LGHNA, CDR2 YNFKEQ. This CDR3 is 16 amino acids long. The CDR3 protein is CASSQVAATGDYGYTF.

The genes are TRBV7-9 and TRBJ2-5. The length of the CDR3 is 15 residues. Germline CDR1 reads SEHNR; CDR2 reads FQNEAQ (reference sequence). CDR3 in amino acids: CASSLALVGSETQYF.

The CDR3 here is CASTRDQSYEQYF. V gene TRBV12-3 or TRBV12-4 combines with J gene TRBJ2-7; TCRdb proposes TRBD2, but this gene call is untestable without DNA. The CDR3 sequence is 13 residues long.

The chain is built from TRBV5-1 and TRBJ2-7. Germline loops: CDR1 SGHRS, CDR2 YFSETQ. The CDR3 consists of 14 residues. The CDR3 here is CASSLGLMNYEQYF.

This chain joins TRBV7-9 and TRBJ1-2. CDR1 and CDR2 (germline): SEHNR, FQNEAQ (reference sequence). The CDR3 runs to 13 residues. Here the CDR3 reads CASSFEGGDGYTF.

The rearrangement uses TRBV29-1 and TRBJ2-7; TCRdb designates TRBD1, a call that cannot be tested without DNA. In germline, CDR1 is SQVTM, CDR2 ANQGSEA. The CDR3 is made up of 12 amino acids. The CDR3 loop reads CSVPGQFYEQYF.